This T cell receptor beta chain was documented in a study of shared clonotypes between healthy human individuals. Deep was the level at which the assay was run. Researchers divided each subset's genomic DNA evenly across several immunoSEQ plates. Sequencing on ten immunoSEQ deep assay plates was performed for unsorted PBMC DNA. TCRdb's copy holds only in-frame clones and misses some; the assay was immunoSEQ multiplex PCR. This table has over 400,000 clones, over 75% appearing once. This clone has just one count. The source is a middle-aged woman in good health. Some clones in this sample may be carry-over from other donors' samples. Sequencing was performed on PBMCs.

CDR3 loop: CASSEGTPGEQYF. In DNA, the CDR3 is TGTGCCAGCAGCGAAGGGACACCGGGGGAGCAGTACTTC. This chain joins TRBV9 and TRBJ2-7; D might be TRBD1 (6 bases). The CDR3 contains 13 residues. Per the germline V gene, CDR1 is SGDLS and CDR2 is YYNGEE. V lost 3 bases and J lost 7, with 14 bases in between. Together with reference TRBV9 and TRBJ2-7, the CDR3 gives the full variable domain: DSGVTQTPKHLITATGQRVTLRCSPRSGDLSVYWYQQSLDQGLQFLIQYYNGEERAKGNILERFSAQQFPDLHSELNLSSLELGDSALYFCASSEGTPGEQYFGPGTRLTVT.